These 31 T cell receptor beta chains were sequenced from one sample in a study of blood T cell repertoires in COVID-19 (dated by TCRdb to between 2020 and 2021). The library was made by the immunoSEQ multiplex PCR assay. Entries here come from immuneACCESS through TCRdb and include only in-frame sequences with V and J called. Some clones fail to appear in such tables; in the studies checked, an unresolved V gene covers under half of the shortfall, and the cause of the remainder is unknown. The sample table lists 150,000 to 200,000 clones, approximately 79% of them with a count of one. The ten largest clones take up 17% of the sample. Sequenced: peripheral blood. The receptors here all came from a man in his 60s with active or convalescent COVID-19.

This clone showed up just a few times. The CDR3 nucleotides are TGTGCCAGCAGCTTGGCATTTAACAGCAACACCGGGGAGCTGTTTTTT. It encodes CASSLAFNSNTGELFF. The gene calls are TRBV7-9 and TRBJ2-2; D is unclear. Per germline, CDR1 SEHNR and CDR2 FQNEAQ (reference sequence). The CDR3 contains 16 residues. The V gene lost 3 bases and the J gene lost 2 bases, with 13 bases spanning the gap.

V usage is TRBV6-5 and J usage is TRBJ2-2, with D unresolved. Looked up from germline, CDR1 is MNHEY and CDR2 is SVGAGI. Trimming left V 4 bases short and J 3 bases short, with 12 bases between. The CDR3 loop spans 15 amino acids. CDR3 sequence: CASSSTGPYTGELFF. The CDR3 coding sequence is TGTGCCAGCAGTTCCACGGGTCCTTACACCGGGGAGCTGTTTTTT.

V and J are TRBV24-1 and TRBJ2-2, with a weak D call TRBD2 (6 bases). Per germline, CDR1 KGHDR and CDR2 SFDVKD. V was shortened by 1 base and J by 3 bases, with 11 bases between the two germline ends. The CDR3 spans 16 residues. CDR3 sequence: CATSDFGGGDTGELFF. CDR3 coding DNA: TGTGCCACCAGTGATTTCGGCGGAGGGGACACCGGGGAGCTGTTTTTT.

The chain combines TRBV12-5 with TRBJ2-3; TRBD1 agrees at 11 bases. This CDR3 has 14 amino acids. Germline CDR1 reads LGHNT; CDR2 reads FRNRAP. The trim removed 6 bases at V and 6 bases at J, leaving 5 bases unmatched. The DNA for the CDR3 is TGTGCTAGTGGCTGGACAGGGGGCTTGGATACGCAGTATTTT. Residues: CASGWTGGLDTQYF.

The rearrangement joins TRBV2 to TRBJ2-1, with a possible D match to TRBD1 (6 bases). The CDR3 is 14 residues long. V was trimmed by 6 bases and J by 9 bases, leaving 18 bases between them. The germline gives CDR1 SNHLY, CDR2 FYNNEI. CDR3 coding DNA: TGTGCCAGCAGGACAGACAGGACTCCGGGTGAGCAGTTCTTC. It specifies CASRTDRTPGEQFF.

The chain couples TRBV5-4 to TRBJ2-7, with unresolved D. The V gene's germline CDR1 is SGHNT and CDR2 YYREEE (reference sequence). The CDR3 extends over 13 amino acids. The V gene lost 4 bases and the J gene lost 0 bases, with 8 bases spanning the gap. The CDR3 DNA follows: TGTGCCAGCAGCCCTTCCAGCTCCTACGAGCAGTACTTC. This encodes CASSPSSSYEQYF.

As concerns this clone: Because the CDR3 is missing its conserved closing phenylalanine or tryptophan, this is likely a read error. No DNA is shown, since the ends of the CDR3 on it are uncertain; the CDR3 is the one TCRdb lists. The chain joins TRBV21-1 to TRBJ1-5. TRBV21-1 is classified as a pseudogene. The CDR3 length is 8 residues, termini included. The CDR3 sequence: CASRPAGI.

This clone was seen once. The chain has TRBV7-3 and TRBJ1-1; tentative D call: TRBD1 (5 bases). Trimming left V 2 bases short and J 3 bases short, with 16 bases between. Germline V gene sequence: CDR1 SGHTA, CDR2 FQGTGA. The CDR3 contains 16 residues. The chain's CDR3 is CASSLSGIYPYTEAFF. CDR3 nucleotides: TGTGCCAGCAGCTTATCAGGGATATACCCCTACACTGAAGCTTTCTTT.

CDR3 amino acids: CASGTSGTDTQYF. CDR3 DNA sequence: TGTGCCAGTGGGACTAGCGGGACAGATACGCAGTATTTT. The rearrangement uses TRBV2 and TRBJ2-3, with 12 nucleotides matching TRBD2. Germline V gives CDR1 SNHLY, CDR2 FYNNEI. Trimming took 9 bases from V and 3 from J; bases not matched to a gene: 1. This CDR3 contains 13 residues.

The chain joins TRBV12-5 to TRBJ2-7, with a possible D match to TRBD1 (5 bases). The CDR3 runs to 17 residues. V lost 0 bases to trimming and J lost 7 bases, with 22 bases between them. Germline assignment: CDR1 LGHNT and CDR2 FRNRAP. CDR3 nucleotide sequence: TGTGCTAGTGGTTTGGTACTTAGGGGCGGTAGGTTTCTGGAGCAGTACTTC. Translated: CASGLVLRGGRFLEQYF.

This sequence joins TRBV7-8 and TRBJ2-3, with 7 bases that match TRBD2. Germline V lookup: CDR1 SGHVS, CDR2 FQNEAQ. The ends lost 5 bases at V and 2 bases at J; junction bases unmatched: 7. The CDR3 spans 15 residues. In DNA form, the CDR3 reads TGTGCCAGCAGCCCAAGACTAGCCCTCACAGATACGCAGTATTTT. Translated: CASSPRLALTDTQYF.

This sequence joins TRBV5-1 and TRBJ1-5; 7 positions match TRBD1. Germline values: CDR1 SGHRS, CDR2 YFSETQ. J gave up 9 bases and V 0 bases, and 9 bases lay outside the gene matches. The CDR3 spans 15 residues. CDR3 bases: TGCGCCAGCAGCTTGGACGGCAGGGGGTTGGGGCCCCAGCATTTT. Amino acid sequence: CASSLDGRGLGPQHF. Full variable domain (outside the CDR3, taken from reference TRBV5-1 and TRBJ1-5): KAGVTQTPRYLIKTRGQQVTLSCSPISGHRSVSWYQQTPGQGLQFLFEYFSETQRNKGNFPGRFSGRQFSNSRSEMNVSTLELGDSALYLCASSLDGRGLGPQHFGDGTRLSIL.

This chain uses TRBV29-1 with TRBJ2-3; 10 nucleotides agree with TRBD2. The germline V gene encodes CDR1 SQVTM and CDR2 ANQGSEA. Trimming at V came to 7 bases and at J to 6 bases, leaving 7 bases not matched to a gene. The CDR3 covers 13 residues. DNA for the CDR3: TGCAGCGGAACCGGGACTAGCGCCGATACGCAGTATTTT. Protein: CSGTGTSADTQYF.

This chain connects TRBV11-2 to TRBJ2-7; a weak D match, TRBD2 (5 bases). The V end lost 5 bases, the J end lost 7 bases, and 18 bases lay between the germline ends. Germline loops: CDR1 SGHAT, CDR2 FQNNGV. CDR3 length equals 14 residues. CDR3: CASSPFRAAREQYF. The CDR3 DNA reads as TGTGCCAGCAGCCCCTTTCGAGCGGCTAGGGAGCAGTACTTC.

The chain's CDR3 is CASTRGTGTGELFF. Written as DNA, the CDR3 is TGTGCCAGCACCCGGGGGACCGGCACCGGGGAGCTGTTTTTT. The chain couples TRBV7-9 to TRBJ2-2; TRBD2 might be the D (6 bases). Germline values: CDR1 SEHNR, CDR2 FQNEAQ (reference sequence). CDR3 length: 14 amino acids. The germline V and J ends were trimmed by 7 bases and 4 bases, with 13 bases remaining between them.

The V gene is TRBV2, the J gene TRBJ2-7; D ambiguous. V was cut by 5 bases and J by 5 bases, with 19 bases left in between. The CDR3 sequence is 15 residues long. Germline V gives CDR1 SNHLY, CDR2 FYNNEI. CDR3 residues: CASSPNSPWNDEQYF. The CDR3 bases are TGTGCCAGCAGTCCCAACAGTCCTTGGAACGACGAGCAGTACTTC. The full variable domain, its missing parts supplied by reference TRBV2 and TRBJ2-7, is EPEVTQTPSHQVTQMGQEVILRCVPISNHLYFYWYRQILGQKVEFLVSFYNNEISEKSEIFDDQFSVERPDGSNFTLKIRSTKLEDSAMYFCASSPNSPWNDEQYFGPGTRLTVT.

The CDR3 reads CASSLSGRSDTQYF. The CDR3 coding sequence is TGTGCCAGCAGCTTAAGCGGGAGATCAGATACGCAGTATTTT. The genes are TRBV5-5 and TRBJ2-3; TRBD2 matches 8 bases. Looked up from germline, CDR1 is SGHKS and CDR2 is YYEKEE (reference sequence). V was clipped by 2 bases and J by 4 bases; unmatched bases: 3. CDR3 length: 14 amino acids.

V gene TRBV19 combines with J gene TRBJ2-2, with 7 bases matching TRBD2. V gave up 3 bases and J gave up 5 bases; unmatched junction bases: 9. In germline, CDR1 is LNHDA, CDR2 SQIVND (reference sequence). This CDR3 contains 16 residues. For the CDR3, the DNA is TGTGCCAGTAGTATGCCCCGCGGGAGACGGACCGGGGAGCTGTTTTTT. This codes for CASSMPRGRRTGELFF.

The CDR3 DNA sequence: TGTGCCAGCACCGGACTAGCGGTTGTAGCGTGGGATACGCAGTATTTT. This codes for CASTGLAVVAWDTQYF. The rearrangement links TRBV28 to TRBJ2-3, with 10 bases that match TRBD2. CDR1 is MDHEN and CDR2 is SYDVKM in the germline V gene. CDR3 length equals 16 residues. Trimming removed 7 bases from V and 6 bases from J; junction bases left unmatched: 13.

The gene calls are TRBV5-1 and TRBJ2-7; 9 bases fit TRBD2. Trimming removed 5 bases from V and 2 bases from J; junction bases left unmatched: 5. This CDR3 contains 14 residues. Per germline, CDR1 SGHRS and CDR2 YFSETQ. CDR3 sequence (DNA): TGCGCCAGCAGGACCGTAGCGGGAGCCTACGAGCAGTACTTC. Translation gives CASRTVAGAYEQYF.

This clone showed up just a few times. The rearrangement links TRBV27 to TRBJ1-3, with 7 bases aligning to TRBD1. CDR1 MNHEY and CDR2 SMNVEV come from the germline V gene (reference sequence). The V segment lost 6 bases and the J segment 0 bases; nucleotides outside the gene matches: 5. This CDR3 spans 15 amino acids. The CDR3 DNA reads as TGTGCCAGCAGCTCAGGGGGGAACTCTGGAAACACCATATATTTT. This encodes CASSSGGNSGNTIYF.

This clone has only a few counts. This sequence joins TRBV20-1 and TRBJ2-7, with D perhaps matching TRBD1 (5 bases). Between the trimmed V and J ends, which lost 7 bases and 0 bases, there was a span of 7 bases. Germline V gene lookup returns CDR1 DFQATT and CDR2 SNEGSKA (reference sequence). This CDR3 contains 11 residues. In nucleotides, the CDR3 is TGCAGTGGGGGCCTCTCCTACGAGCAGTACTTC. Translating it yields CSGGLSYEQYF.

The CDR3 sequence: CASSLGGSTNTGELFF. The CDR3 region has the DNA TGTGCCAGCAGCTTGGGAGGCAGCACGAACACCGGGGAGCTGTTTTTT. This rearrangement joins TRBV5-4 to TRBJ2-2; D gene uncertain. Germline assignment: CDR1 SGHNT and CDR2 YYREEE (reference sequence). The ends were cut back, 0 bases at V and 0 bases at J, with 9 bases in the middle. This CDR3 region has 16 residues.

The chain uses TRBV28 and TRBJ1-2, with 8 bases that match TRBD1. Trimming removed 3 bases from V and 5 bases from J; junction bases left unmatched: 17. From germline, CDR1 is MDHEN and CDR2 SYDVKM. CDR3 size: 18 residues. In DNA form, the CDR3 reads TGTGCCAGCAGTTTTCCCCGGGCAGGGGGCCTTAGGTTGTATGGCTACACCTTC. This encodes CASSFPRAGGLRLYGYTF.

This clone has a single count. Other DNA sequences in this specimen translate into the identical CDR3. The chain joins TRBV4-1 to TRBJ2-7; a weak D match, TRBD1 (6 bases). Between the trimmed V and J ends, which lost 1 base and 2 bases, there was a span of 9 bases. The germline V gene encodes CDR1 MGHRA and CDR2 YSYEKL. The CDR3 sequence is 14 residues long. This CDR3 reads CASSQGTGPYEQYF. CDR3 bases: TGCGCCAGCAGCCAAGGAACAGGGCCCTACGAGCAGTACTTC.

The chain couples TRBV9 to TRBJ1-6, with TRBD1 matching over 7 bases. The CDR3 runs 15 residues. Germline CDR1 and CDR2: SGDLS and YYNGEE. V trimming: 0 bases; J trimming: 10 bases; junction bases outside the gene matches: 7. In DNA, the CDR3 is TGTGCCAGCAGCGTAGGTCGACAGGGTCAGTCACCCCTCCACTTT. Encoded protein: CASSVGRQGQSPLHF. The whole variable domain, filled in from reference TRBV9 and TRBJ1-6, reads DSGVTQTPKHLITATGQRVTLRCSPRSGDLSVYWYQQSLDQGLQFLIQYYNGEERAKGNILERFSAQQFPDLHSELNLSSLELGDSALYFCASSVGRQGQSPLHFGNGTRLTVT.

The chain has TRBV24-1 and TRBJ2-3; D remains unclear. The CDR3 extends over 11 amino acids. Germline loops: CDR1 KGHDR, CDR2 SFDVKD. Trimming pared 5 bases from V and 7 bases from J, leaving 6 bases between. The CDR3 sequence is CATSVSNTQYF. The CDR3 DNA reads as TGTGCCACCAGTGTTAGTAATACGCAGTATTTT.

V is TRBV11-2 and J is TRBJ2-1; 8 nucleotides match TRBD2. This CDR3 has 14 amino acids. V shed 1 base and J 4 bases; nucleotides not matched to a gene: 0. Germline V CDR1 and CDR2: SGHAT, FQNNGV. This chain's CDR3 is CASSLASGYNEQFF. CDR3 sequence (DNA): TGTGCCAGCAGCTTAGCTAGCGGGTACAATGAGCAGTTCTTC.

This clone has only a few counts. The chain joins TRBV27 to TRBJ1-3; TRBD1 agrees at 9 bases. Per the germline V gene, CDR1 is MNHEY and CDR2 is SMNVEV (reference sequence). The V gene end was trimmed by 6 bases and the J gene end by 0 bases; junction bases not matched to a gene: 6. This CDR3 is 16 amino acids long. Here the CDR3 DNA reads TGTGCCAGCAGACAACAGGGGGCAACCTCTGGAAACACCATATATTTT. Translation gives CASRQQGATSGNTIYF.

The CDR3 loop reads CASSQDSYEQYF. The CDR3 DNA reads TGTGCCAGCAGCCAAGACAGCTACGAGCAGTACTTC. The chain employs TRBV7-9 and TRBJ2-7; D is possibly TRBD1 (5 bases). The CDR3 has 12 amino acids. Trimming pared 5 bases from V and 3 bases from J, leaving 8 bases between. Germline loops: CDR1 SEHNR, CDR2 FQNEAQ (reference sequence).

The chain has TRBV28 and TRBJ2-1; a possible D gene is TRBD1 (7 bases). Germline V CDR1 and CDR2: MDHEN, SYDVKM. The CDR3 has 14 residues. V lost 7 bases, J lost 4 bases, and 14 bases lay in between. CDR3 DNA: TGTGCCAGCACGTCCCCAGGGGGGTACAATGAGCAGTTCTTC. Its translation is CASTSPGGYNEQFF.